This T cell receptor (beta chain) was identified during a study of lymphopenia after photon versus proton radiotherapy. The CDR3 is 14 amino acids. Trimming took 4 bases from V and 3 from J; bases not matched to a gene: 6. Germline V gives CDR1 SQVTM, CDR2 ANQGSEA. Profiling relied on immunoSEQ multiplex PCR, and the TCRdb table lists in-frame clones only, not all of them. The sample contains under 35,000 clones, over 70% of which appear only once. The chain carries TRBV29-1 and TRBJ1-1, with 9 bases aligning to TRBD1. Sequenced material: peripheral blood, taken from a patient treated with proton-based radiotherapy. The clonotype was recovered from a woman in her seventies with pancreatic cancer. The CDR3, as DNA: TGCAGCGTTGGGGGGACAGGGCAATACACTGAAGCTTTCTTT. This translates into CSVGGTGQYTEAFF.